The 30 T cell receptor beta chains below all came from one sample that was sequenced in a study of blood T cell repertoires in COVID-19. Generated by immunoSEQ multiplex PCR, the TCRdb table keeps only in-frame clones and is missing some. The table includes 180,000 or so clones, around 87% detected once. Source material: peripheral blood. These receptors were taken from a woman of 80 years or more in a cohort sampled during active or convalescent COVID-19.

The rearrangement uses TRBV3-1 (or the pseudogene TRBV3-2) and TRBJ2-5, with 8 nucleotides matching TRBD2. CDR1 and CDR2 (germline): LGHDT, YNNKEL (reference sequence). The CDR3 contains 12 residues. V shed 11 bases and J 5 bases; nucleotides not matched to a gene: 7. In DNA, the CDR3 is TGTGCCTCAAGGACTAGCTCGGAGACCCAGTACTTC. Translation: CASRTSSETQYF.

V is TRBV24-1 and J is TRBJ2-6; maybe TRBD1 (6 bases). This CDR3 is 14 amino acids long. V lost 5 bases to trimming and J lost 4 bases, with 8 bases between them. Per germline, CDR1 KGHDR and CDR2 SFDVKD. The CDR3 loop reads CATSGGTGANVLTF. In DNA, the CDR3 is TGTGCCACCAGTGGGGGGACAGGGGCCAACGTCCTGACTTTC.

This clone was observed once. V usage is TRBV4-1 and J usage is TRBJ2-7, with D maybe TRBD2 (6 bases). Germline CDR1 and CDR2: MGHRA and YSYEKL. Between the trimmed V and J ends, which lost 1 base and 0 bases, there was a span of 13 bases. The CDR3 is made up of 16 amino acids. The CDR3 sequence: CASSQVFSGGSYEQYV. The DNA for the CDR3 is TGCGCCAGCAGCCAAGTTTTTAGCGGAGGCTCCTACGAGCAGTACGTC.

In its sample, this clone was seen once. The chain recombines TRBV6-5 with TRBJ1-1; 10 bases line up with TRBD1. The CDR3 covers 14 residues. V shed 6 bases and J 6 bases; nucleotides not matched to a gene: 7. In germline, CDR1 is MNHEY, CDR2 SVGAGI. CDR3 in DNA: TGTGCCAGCAGGGGGGACAGGGGTAGGGCTGAAGCTTTCTTT. Translation gives CASRGDRGRAEAFF.

The chain has TRBV30 and TRBJ1-3; tentatively, D is TRBD1 (6 bases). The ends were cut back, 1 base at V and 4 bases at J, with 8 bases in the middle. Per the germline V gene, CDR1 is GTSNPN and CDR2 is SVGIG (reference sequence). CDR3 length: 13 residues. As DNA, the CDR3 is TGTGCCTGGAGTGGACAGGCAGGAAACACCATATATTTT. This sequence encodes CAWSGQAGNTIYF.

The chain carries TRBV18 and TRBJ2-2; 8 bases fit TRBD1. V lost 1 base to trimming and J lost 2 bases; unmatched junction nucleotides: 3. The V gene's germline CDR1 is KGHSH and CDR2 LQKENI. The CDR3 covers 16 residues. The CDR3 DNA reads as TGTGCCAGCTCACCACAACCAGGGGGCAACACCGGGGAGCTGTTTTTT. This translates into CASSPQPGGNTGELFF.

This chain joins TRBV5-1 and TRBJ1-3, with 8 bases that match TRBD1. The CDR3 has 16 residues. The V and J ends lost 0 bases and 4 bases, in that order; junction bases with no gene match: 6. From germline, CDR1 is SGHRS and CDR2 YFSETQ. The CDR3 sequence: CASSLAAGGSGNTIYF. CDR3 in DNA: TGCGCCAGCAGCTTGGCCGCAGGGGGCAGCGGAAACACCATATATTTT.

This clone was picked up a small number of times. The genes are TRBV19 and TRBJ1-5, with 9 bases aligning to TRBD1. J lost 7 bases, V lost 4 bases, and 14 bases had no gene match. Germline V gene sequence: CDR1 LNHDA, CDR2 SQIVND (reference sequence). This CDR3 region has 17 residues. CDR3 DNA: TGTGCCAGTAGTAGCCCACCCGGGACAGGGTATAAGCAGCCCCAGCATTTT. Encoded protein: CASSSPPGTGYKQPQHF.

The rearrangement joins TRBV7-9 to TRBJ1-2; 7 nucleotides agree with TRBD1. This CDR3 comprises 13 residues. Trimming took 5 bases from V and 8 from J; bases not matched to a gene: 8. From germline, CDR1 is SEHNR and CDR2 FQNEAQ (reference sequence). The CDR3 sequence: CASSPVGGLGYTF. In DNA form, the CDR3 reads TGTGCCAGCAGCCCAGTAGGGGGCTTGGGCTACACCTTC.

The chain carries TRBV12-3 or TRBV12-4 and TRBJ2-7, with unresolved D. Trimming left V 5 bases short and J 1 base short, with 6 bases between. CDR3 length: 12 residues. CDR3 residues: CASSSPSYEQYF. CDR3 DNA: TGTGCCAGCAGTAGCCCGTCCTACGAGCAGTACTTC.

The V gene is TRBV30, the J gene TRBJ1-3; no clear D. From germline, CDR1 is GTSNPN and CDR2 SVGIG (reference sequence). Trimming took 2 bases from V and 4 from J, leaving 6 bases between them. The CDR3 runs 12 residues. CDR3 in amino acids: CAWSLAGNTIYF. In DNA, the CDR3 is TGTGCCTGGAGTTTAGCAGGAAACACCATATATTTT.

This CDR3 reads CASSLSGGYTF. In DNA form, the CDR3 reads TGTGCCAGCAGCCTATCAGGCGGCTACACCTTC. The rearrangement links TRBV5-6 to TRBJ1-2; D unclear. The V end was cut by 4 bases, the J end by 8 bases, with 9 bases between. This CDR3 comprises 11 residues. Germline V gene sequence: CDR1 SGHDT, CDR2 YYEEEE.

The chain joins TRBV5-1 to TRBJ2-4; 13 bases map to TRBD2. The CDR3 extends over 15 amino acids. Germline V gives CDR1 SGHRS, CDR2 YFSETQ. J lost 6 bases, V lost 3 bases, and 3 bases had no gene match. The CDR3 spells CASSSGLAGLNIQYF. The CDR3 region has the DNA TGCGCCAGCAGCTCGGGACTAGCGGGGCTAAACATTCAGTACTTC.

This chain connects TRBV13 to TRBJ1-5; a weak D match, TRBD1 (5 bases). Germline V gene sequence: CDR1 PRHDT, CDR2 FYEKMQ (reference sequence). V dropped 5 bases and J dropped 5 bases, with 13 bases sitting between them. The CDR3 is made up of 14 amino acids. Here the CDR3 DNA reads TGTGCCAGCAGCCCAAGATGGGGGGATCAGCCCCAGCATTTT. It specifies CASSPRWGDQPQHF.

V and J are TRBV27 and TRBJ1-2; 10 bases fit TRBD1. Looked up from germline, CDR1 is MNHEY and CDR2 is SMNVEV (reference sequence). V lost 0 bases and J lost 3; bases outside the gene matches: 4. CDR3 length: 16 residues. CDR3 coding DNA: TGTGCCAGCAGTTTATCCCGACAGGGGGCATACTATGGCTACACCTTC. Translated, it gives CASSLSRQGAYYGYTF.

The chain combines TRBV3-1 (or the pseudogene TRBV3-2) with TRBJ2-4; 15 bases are a match to TRBD2. V lost 6 bases and J lost 9; bases outside the gene matches: 9. Germline assignment: CDR1 LGHDT and CDR2 YNNKEL (reference sequence). This CDR3 spans 16 amino acids. CDR3 DNA sequence: TGTGCCAGCAGGGGGACTAGCGGGAGGTGGGGTGGCATTCAGTACTTC. Its translation: CASRGTSGRWGGIQYF.

The V and J genes are TRBV27 and TRBJ1-5, with D tentatively TRBD1 (5 bases). V gave up 6 bases and J gave up 0 bases, with 15 bases separating them. The CDR3 sequence is 16 residues long. Germline CDR1 MNHEY, CDR2 SMNVEV (reference sequence). Here the CDR3 DNA reads TGTGCCAGCAGAGTGGTGGGACTTCATAGCAATCAGCCCCAGCATTTT. Amino acid sequence: CASRVVGLHSNQPQHF.

CDR3 in amino acids: CASSKGQGGYEQYV. The CDR3 DNA is TGCGCCAGCAGCAAGGGACAGGGAGGCTACGAGCAGTACGTC. The chain recombines TRBV5-1 with TRBJ2-7, with 9 nucleotides matching TRBD1. The germline gives CDR1 SGHRS, CDR2 YFSETQ. V lost 4 bases and J lost 3; bases outside the gene matches: 5. The CDR3 has 14 amino acids.

The chain employs TRBV5-4 and TRBJ2-7; D is possibly TRBD2 (5 bases). CDR3 length equals 14 residues. V lost 0 bases, J lost 2 bases, and 9 bases lay in between. Looked up from germline, CDR1 is SGHNT and CDR2 is YYREEE (reference sequence). The CDR3 DNA follows: TGTGCCAGCAGCTTGGCTGGGAGCCCCTACGAGCAGTACTTC. It encodes CASSLAGSPYEQYF.

Turning to this clone: Additional DNA sequences in this sample encode the identical CDR3. V usage is TRBV5-1 and J usage is TRBJ2-5; D is undetermined. This CDR3 spans 11 amino acids. Per the germline V gene, CDR1 is SGHRS and CDR2 is YFSETQ. Trimming stripped 4 bases from V and 2 bases from J, with 3 bases between. CDR3 sequence (DNA): TGCGCCAGCAGCCTTCAAGAGACCCAGTACTTC. Translation: CASSLQETQYF.

V gene TRBV7-6 combines with J gene TRBJ2-5; TRBD1 matches at 8 bases. CDR1 SGHVS and CDR2 FNYEAQ come from the germline V gene. The CDR3 covers 14 residues. Germline trimming cut 1 base from V and 5 bases from J; bases unmatched to any gene: 3. DNA of the CDR3: TGTGCCAGCAGCTTAGAGGACAGGGTGGAGACCCAGTACTTC. Translated: CASSLEDRVETQYF.

The chain carries TRBV19 and TRBJ2-7; D is uncertain. Trimming pared 3 bases from V and 3 bases from J, leaving 12 bases between. The CDR3 is 14 residues long. CDR1 and CDR2 (germline): LNHDA, SQIVND (reference sequence). CDR3 loop: CASSIGGRNYEQYF. CDR3 nucleotide sequence: TGTGCCAGTAGTATCGGCGGCAGAAACTACGAGCAGTACTTC.

The gene calls are TRBV5-4 and TRBJ2-3; tentatively, D is TRBD2 (5 bases). Germline CDR1 reads SGHNT; CDR2 reads YYREEE (reference sequence). V was clipped by 6 bases and J by 6 bases, with 17 bases between them. The CDR3 is 14 residues long. The DNA of the CDR3 is TGTGCCAGCACTAAAAGGGAGAGTCGGGATACGCAGTATTTT. Translating it yields CASTKRESRDTQYF.

Here the CDR3 DNA reads TGTGCCAGCAGCTTGCGGGGGGACACTGAAGCTTTCTTT. It translates to CASSLRGDTEAFF. The chain has TRBV5-8 and TRBJ1-1; D perhaps matches TRBD1 (5 bases). Germline CDR1 SGHTS, CDR2 YDEGEE. This CDR3 spans 13 amino acids. The V end was cut by 1 base, the J end by 3 bases, with 7 bases between. Combining the CDR3 with reference TRBV5-8 and TRBJ1-1 gives the whole variable domain EAGVTQSPTHLIKTRGQQATLRCSPISGHTSVYWYQQALGLGLQFLLWYDEGEERNRGNFPPRFSGRQFPNYSSELNVNALELEDSALYLCASSLRGDTEAFFGQGTRLTVV.

CDR3 coding DNA: TGTGCCACCAGTGAGGGACAGTTAGATACGCAGTATTTT. Encoded protein: CATSEGQLDTQYF. V is TRBV24-1 and J is TRBJ2-3; 7 bases map to TRBD1. Trimming at V came to 4 bases and at J to 5 bases, leaving 2 bases not matched to a gene. Germline CDR1 and CDR2: KGHDR and SFDVKD. The CDR3 runs 13 residues.

V gene TRBV27 combines with J gene TRBJ1-2, with D unresolved. With 0 bases removed from V and 4 bases from J, the gap between germline ends came to 15 bases. Germline V gene sequence: CDR1 MNHEY, CDR2 SMNVEV (reference sequence). The CDR3 length is 16 residues. The chain's CDR3 is CASSLSGAGKGYGYTF. The CDR3 DNA reads TGTGCCAGCAGTTTATCGGGTGCGGGGAAAGGCTATGGCTACACCTTC.

The rearrangement uses TRBV13 and TRBJ2-7, with 8 bases matching TRBD2. V lost 4 bases, J lost 3 bases, and 5 bases stayed unmatched. Germline-derived CDR1 and CDR2 are PRHDT and FYEKMQ (reference sequence). This CDR3 contains 14 residues. The CDR3 reads CASSSTSGGYEQYF. The CDR3 coding sequence is TGTGCCAGCAGCTCCACTAGCGGAGGCTACGAGCAGTACTTC.

The chain has TRBV2 and TRBJ2-1, with a tentative D call TRBD2 (5 bases). The CDR3 is 15 residues long. Germline loops: CDR1 SNHLY, CDR2 FYNNEI. V was trimmed by 8 bases and J by 3 bases, leaving 17 bases between them. CDR3 residues: CASQNGVADYNEQFF. As DNA, the CDR3 is TGTGCCAGCCAGAACGGGGTAGCTGACTACAATGAGCAGTTCTTC.

The V gene is TRBV7-7, the J gene TRBJ2-5; 10 nucleotides agree with TRBD1. CDR1 SSHAT and CDR2 FNYEAQ come from the germline V gene (reference sequence). The CDR3 totals 15 residues. J lost 5 bases, V lost 5 bases, and 8 bases had no gene match. CDR3 DNA sequence: TGTGCCAGCAGCCAAGACAGGGGGCGCGCGGAGACCCAGTACTTC. This sequence encodes CASSQDRGRAETQYF.

The gene calls are TRBV6-5 and TRBJ1-1; possibly TRBD1 for D (6 bases). In germline, CDR1 is MNHEY, CDR2 SVGAGI. Trimming left V 2 bases short and J 3 bases short, with 13 bases between. The CDR3 runs 15 residues. The CDR3 DNA sequence: TGTGCCAGCAGTTACGGCTGGGCAGGGGACACTGAAGCTTTCTTT. This translates into CASSYGWAGDTEAFF.